The following is a TCR beta chain sequence with its context. The antigen remains unidentified. This record comes from a study of cytomegalovirus exposure and HLA in healthy donors. Study-level results: Cytomegalovirus association was assigned to approximately 160 TCR beta chains. In a later analysis, across HLA loci, associated TCR counts were highest for DRB1, lowest for HLA-C. Sequencing depth across donors, presence/absence analyses assumed, was roughly uniform. Highly shared variants forming one cluster were likely a sequencing artifact.

The germline V gene encodes CDR1 MDHEN and CDR2 SYDVKM. Trimming shortened V by 2 bases and J by 2 bases, and 10 bases separated the two germline ends. CDR3 length: 14 amino acids. The primer mix had 60 Vbeta and 13 Jbeta primers. Profiled with immunoSEQ multiplex PCR; TCRdb holds only in-frame clones, not every one. Of about 190,000 clones detected, under 80% appear once; the ten largest clones hold approximately 4.8%. The TCR originated in a man aged 30 to 39 in good health and CMV-seropositive. The rearrangement joins TRBV28 to TRBJ2-7; a possible D gene is TRBD1 (6 bases). The sample consisted of PBMCs. The CDR3 DNA reads TGTGCCAGCAGTTTAGGCAGGGGCCCCTACGAGCAGTACTTC. It codes for CASSLGRGPYEQYF.